This record covers a single TCR beta chain. Its antigen is unknown. The data derive from a study of Ad26.COV2.S vaccination and SARS-CoV-2 variants. Across the study: In the study, Ad26.COV2.S was injected intramuscularly once, or twice 56 days apart.

The protocol was immunoSEQ multiplex PCR, while the TCRdb copy is restricted to in-frame clones and leaves out a portion. The repertoire consists of about 440,000 clones, with roughly 85% occurring once and the leading ten covering roughly 13%. Points from the study as a whole: Vaccine recipients had higher spike-specific TCR breadth than placebo recipients. It was reported that spike-specific CD8+ and CD4+ T cell responses were substantially broad after vaccination.

The CDR3 totals 21 residues. Treatment defined: roughly 19 received Ad26.COV2.S at low or high dose, single or two shots; about 5 received placebo; per-sample allocation not given. Specimens were obtained on day 63 following the first vaccine or placebo injection. The chain combines TRBV12-2 with TRBJ2-6; TRBD2, as called in the table, went unchecked against the DNA. TRBV12-2 is listed as a pseudogene. Sequencing was performed on peripheral blood, taken in a trial of Ad26.COV2.S vaccine versus placebo. The clonotype was recovered from a person aged 18 to 59 who received the Ad26.COV2.S COVID-19 vaccine or a placebo. CDR3 sequence (DNA): TGTGCAAGTCGCCCCATCCTCCATGTGGAGCCGCGGCGGTCTGGGGCCAACGTCCTGACTTTC. Its protein is CASRPILHVEPRRSGANVLTF.